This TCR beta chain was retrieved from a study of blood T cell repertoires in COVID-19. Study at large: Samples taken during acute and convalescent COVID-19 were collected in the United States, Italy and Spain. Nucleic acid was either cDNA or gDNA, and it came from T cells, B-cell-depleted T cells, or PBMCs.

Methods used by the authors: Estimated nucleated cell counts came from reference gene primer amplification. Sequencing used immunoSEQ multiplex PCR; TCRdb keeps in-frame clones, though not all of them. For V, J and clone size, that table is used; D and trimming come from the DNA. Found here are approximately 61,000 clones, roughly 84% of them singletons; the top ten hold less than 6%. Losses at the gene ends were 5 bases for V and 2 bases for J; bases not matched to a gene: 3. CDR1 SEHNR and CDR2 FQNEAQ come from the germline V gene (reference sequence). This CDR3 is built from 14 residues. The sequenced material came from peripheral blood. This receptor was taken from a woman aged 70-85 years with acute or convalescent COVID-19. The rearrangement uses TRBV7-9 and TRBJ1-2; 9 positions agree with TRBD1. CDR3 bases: TGTGCCAGCAGCAGAGGGACAGGGAACTATGGCTACACCTTC. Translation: CASSRGTGNYGYTF.